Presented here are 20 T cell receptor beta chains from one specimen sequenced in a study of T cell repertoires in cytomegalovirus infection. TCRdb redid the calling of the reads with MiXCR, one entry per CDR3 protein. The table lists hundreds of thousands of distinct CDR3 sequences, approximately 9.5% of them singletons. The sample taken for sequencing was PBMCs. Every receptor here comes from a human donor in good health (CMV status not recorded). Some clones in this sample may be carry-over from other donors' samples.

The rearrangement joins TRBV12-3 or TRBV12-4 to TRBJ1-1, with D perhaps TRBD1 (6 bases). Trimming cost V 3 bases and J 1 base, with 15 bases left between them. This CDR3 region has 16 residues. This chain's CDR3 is CASSFSGARGNTEAFF. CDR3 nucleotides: TGTGCCAGCAGTTTCTCAGGGGCTCGAGGGAACACTGAAGCTTTCTTT.

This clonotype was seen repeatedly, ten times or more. This CDR3 is CATRPTVNSNQPQHF. The CDR3 DNA reads as TGTGCCACCCGTCCGACAGTGAATAGCAATCAGCCCCAGCATTTT. The V call is TRBV6-1, the J call TRBJ1-5, with D tentatively TRBD1 (5 bases). This CDR3 comprises 15 residues. The germline V gene has CDR1 MNHNS and CDR2 SASEGT. V dropped 10 bases and J dropped 0 bases, with 16 bases sitting between them.

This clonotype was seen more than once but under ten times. CDR3 loop: CASSPLGVSLTEAFF. The CDR3, as DNA: TGTGCCAGCTCACCACTGGGAGTCAGCTTAACTGAAGCTTTCTTT. This chain joins TRBV18 and TRBJ1-1, with no clear D. The CDR3 runs 15 residues. CDR1 and CDR2 from the germline V gene are KGHSH and LQKENI. V was cut by 1 base and J by 5 bases, with 14 bases left in between.

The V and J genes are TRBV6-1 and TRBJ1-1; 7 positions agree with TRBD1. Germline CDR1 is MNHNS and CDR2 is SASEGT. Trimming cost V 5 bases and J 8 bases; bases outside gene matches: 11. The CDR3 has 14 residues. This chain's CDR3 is CASSHDPSQGEAFF. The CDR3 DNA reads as TGTGCCAGCAGTCATGACCCCTCACAGGGGGAAGCTTTCTTT.

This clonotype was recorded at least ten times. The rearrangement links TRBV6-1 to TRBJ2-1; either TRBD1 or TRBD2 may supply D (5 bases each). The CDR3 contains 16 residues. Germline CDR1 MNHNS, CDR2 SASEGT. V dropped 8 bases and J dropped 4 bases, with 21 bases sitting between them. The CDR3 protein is CASRTQGPQSYNEQFF. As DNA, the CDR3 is TGTGCCAGCCGGACCCAGGGACCTCAAAGTTACAATGAGCAGTTCTTC.

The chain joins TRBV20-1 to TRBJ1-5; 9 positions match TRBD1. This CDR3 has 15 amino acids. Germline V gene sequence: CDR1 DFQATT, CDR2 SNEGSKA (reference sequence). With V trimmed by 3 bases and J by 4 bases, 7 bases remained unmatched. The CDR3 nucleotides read TGCAGTGCTAGGGCCGGGACAGGGATTAATCAGCCCCAGCATTTT. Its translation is CSARAGTGINQPQHF.

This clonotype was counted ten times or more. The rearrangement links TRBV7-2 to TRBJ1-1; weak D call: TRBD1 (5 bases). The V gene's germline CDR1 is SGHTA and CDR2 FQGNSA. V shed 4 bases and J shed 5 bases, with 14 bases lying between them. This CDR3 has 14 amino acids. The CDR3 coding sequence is TGTGCCAGCAGCTCTCAGGGTCGAAGAACTGAAGCTTTCTTT. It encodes CASSSQGRRTEAFF.

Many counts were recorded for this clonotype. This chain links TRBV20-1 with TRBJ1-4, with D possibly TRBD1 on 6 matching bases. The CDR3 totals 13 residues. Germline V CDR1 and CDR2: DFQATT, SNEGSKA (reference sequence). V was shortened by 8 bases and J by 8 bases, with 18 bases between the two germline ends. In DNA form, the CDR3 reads TGCAGTCCAACAGGGCCCTCTAGGGAAAAACTGTTTTTT. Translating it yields CSPTGPSREKLFF.

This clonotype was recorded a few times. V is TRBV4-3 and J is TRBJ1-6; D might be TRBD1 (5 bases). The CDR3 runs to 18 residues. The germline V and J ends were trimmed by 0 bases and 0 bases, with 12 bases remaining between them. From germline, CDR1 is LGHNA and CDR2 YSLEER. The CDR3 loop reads CASSQDIRGSSYNSPLHF. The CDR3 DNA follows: TGCGCCAGCAGCCAAGACATACGGGGGAGCTCCTATAATTCACCCCTCCACTTT.

For the CDR3, the DNA is TGTGCCAGCAGCTTGATCAGGGAGAATTCACCCCTCCACTTT. Its translation is CASSLIRENSPLHF. V is TRBV5-4 and J is TRBJ1-6, with D possibly being TRBD1 (5 bases). The germline V gene has CDR1 SGHNT and CDR2 YYREEE (reference sequence). V was pared by 1 base and J by 7 bases, with 9 bases between. The CDR3 totals 14 residues.

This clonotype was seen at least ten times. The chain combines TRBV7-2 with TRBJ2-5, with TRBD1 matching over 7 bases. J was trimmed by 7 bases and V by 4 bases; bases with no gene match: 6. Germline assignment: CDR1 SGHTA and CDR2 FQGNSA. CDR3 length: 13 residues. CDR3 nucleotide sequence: TGTGCCAGCAGCTCGGCCCCAGGGGGGACCCAGTACTTC. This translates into CASSSAPGGTQYF.

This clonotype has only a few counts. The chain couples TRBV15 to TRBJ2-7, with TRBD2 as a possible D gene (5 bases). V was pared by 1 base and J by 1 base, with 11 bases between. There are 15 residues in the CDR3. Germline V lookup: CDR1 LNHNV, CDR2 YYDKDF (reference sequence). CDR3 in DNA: TGTGCCACCAGCAGAGGGGCCGGGAATTCCTACGAGCAGTACTTC. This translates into CATSRGAGNSYEQYF.

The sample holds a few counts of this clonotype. DNA for the CDR3: TGTGCCAGCAGTGTCCGGACTAGCGGGGAGACCCAGTACTTC. This encodes CASSVRTSGETQYF. V is TRBV2 and J is TRBJ2-5; 11 bases line up with TRBD2. There are 14 residues in the CDR3. Germline values: CDR1 SNHLY, CDR2 FYNNEI. Losses at the gene ends were 4 bases for V and 5 bases for J; bases not matched to a gene: 3.

For the CDR3, the DNA is TGTGCCAGTAGAACTGTCACAGATACGCAGTATTTT. This codes for CASRTVTDTQYF. This chain connects TRBV19 to TRBJ2-3; D uncertain. In germline, CDR1 is LNHDA, CDR2 SQIVND (reference sequence). The CDR3 runs 12 residues. Trimming removed 6 bases from V and 2 bases from J, with 6 bases in between.

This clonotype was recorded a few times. The CDR3 region is CASSPYTFRTDTQYF. The CDR3 nucleotides are TGTGCCAGCAGCCCTTATACCTTTCGCACAGATACGCAGTATTTT. The rearrangement links TRBV9 to TRBJ2-3; D not certain. The V gene lost 4 bases and the J gene lost 1 base, with 13 bases spanning the gap. CDR1 and CDR2 (germline): SGDLS, YYNGEE. CDR3 length: 15 amino acids.

The CDR3 DNA reads as TGTGCCAGCAGTTATTACAGCTATGGCTACACCTTC. It encodes CASSYYSYGYTF. V and J are TRBV6-2 or TRBV6-3 and TRBJ1-2; no clear D gene. In germline, CDR1 is MNHEY, CDR2 SVGEGT. V lost 3 bases and J lost 4, with 6 bases in between. The CDR3 loop spans 12 amino acids.

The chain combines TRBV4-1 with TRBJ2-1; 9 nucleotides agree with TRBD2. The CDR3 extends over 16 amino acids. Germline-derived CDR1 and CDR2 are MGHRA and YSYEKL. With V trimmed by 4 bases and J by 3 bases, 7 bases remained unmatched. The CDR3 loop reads CASSPLSGRSYNEQFF. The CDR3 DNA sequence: TGCGCCAGCAGCCCCCTGAGCGGGAGGAGCTACAATGAGCAGTTCTTC.

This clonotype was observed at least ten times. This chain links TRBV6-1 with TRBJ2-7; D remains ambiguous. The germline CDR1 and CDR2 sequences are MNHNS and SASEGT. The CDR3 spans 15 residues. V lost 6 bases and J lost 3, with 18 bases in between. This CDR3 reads CASSPYPPLGYEQYF. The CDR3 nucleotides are TGTGCCAGCAGCCCTTATCCCCCGCTGGGCTACGAGCAGTACTTC.

CDR3 protein: CASSEWPSSSYEQYF. The CDR3 nucleotides are TGTGCCAGCAGTGAATGGCCCTCGAGCTCCTACGAGCAGTACTTC. The chain has TRBV2 and TRBJ2-7; D gene ambiguous. V shed 2 bases and J shed 0 bases, with 11 bases lying between them. Germline-derived CDR1 and CDR2 are SNHLY and FYNNEI. The length of the CDR3 is 15 residues. Full variable domain (rest looked up from reference TRBV2 and TRBJ2-7): EPEVTQTPSHQVTQMGQEVILRCVPISNHLYFYWYRQILGQKVEFLVSFYNNEISEKSEIFDDQFSVERPDGSNFTLKIRSTKLEDSAMYFCASSEWPSSSYEQYFGPGTRLTVT.

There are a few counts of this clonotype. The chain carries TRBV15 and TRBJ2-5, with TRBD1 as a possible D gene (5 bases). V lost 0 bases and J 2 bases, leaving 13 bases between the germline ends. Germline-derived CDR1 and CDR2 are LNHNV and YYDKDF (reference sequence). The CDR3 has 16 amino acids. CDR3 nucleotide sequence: TGTGCCACCAGCAGAGAGATATCAGGGCTACAAGAGACCCAGTACTTC. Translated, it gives CATSREISGLQETQYF.